A single sample is the source of the 2 T cell receptor beta chains below, sequenced in a study of blood T cell repertoires in COVID-19. Assay: immunoSEQ multiplex PCR; the TCRdb copy retains only in-frame clones and omits some. The table has roughly 100,000 clones, roughly 80% seen once; the top ten hold approximately 10%. Sequencing input: peripheral blood. All receptors derive from a woman in her 70s with acute or convalescent COVID-19.

The chain uses TRBV7-9 and TRBJ2-3; possibly TRBD1 for D (6 bases). This CDR3 spans 16 amino acids. Trimming took off 5 bases at V and 1 base at J, with 16 bases between the two ends. CDR1 is SEHNR and CDR2 is FQNEAQ in the germline V gene (reference sequence). For the CDR3, the DNA is TGTGCCAGCAGCCCTGTACAGGGATGGGGCACAGATACGCAGTATTTT. It translates to CASSPVQGWGTDTQYF. Together with reference TRBV7-9 and TRBJ2-3, the CDR3 gives the full variable domain: DTGVSQNPRHKITKRGQNVTFRCDPISEHNRLYWYRQTLGQGPEFLTYFQNEAQLEKSRLLSDRFSAERPKGSFSTLEIQRTEQGDSAMYLCASSPVQGWGTDTQYFGPGTRLTVL.

The chain uses TRBV6-1 and TRBJ2-2; 10 nucleotides line up with TRBD1. CDR3 length: 14 residues. The V gene's germline CDR1 is MNHNS and CDR2 SASEGT. The V gene end was trimmed by 3 bases and the J gene end by 7 bases; junction bases not matched to a gene: 2. CDR3 loop: CASSEGQGIGELFF. In DNA, the CDR3 is TGTGCCAGCAGTGAGGGACAGGGGATCGGGGAGCTGTTTTTT.